This T cell receptor beta chain was found in a study of blood T cell repertoires in COVID-19. Germline V CDR1 and CDR2: SGHTS, YDEGEE. V was pared by 2 bases and J by 2 bases, with 11 bases between. This CDR3 region has 15 residues. Using immunoSEQ multiplex PCR, the repertoire was profiled, and TCRdb retains in-frame clones only, with some absent. Of approximately 310,000 clones in the sample, roughly 86% were seen once. This chain uses TRBV5-8 with TRBJ1-3; D not resolved. The source is a woman aged 45-65 years who had recovered from COVID-19. Sequencing was carried out using peripheral blood. This CDR3 reads CASSLVAGTGNTIYF. The CDR3 DNA is TGTGCCAGCAGCTTAGTTGCGGGAACTGGAAACACCATATATTTT.